The 9 T cell receptor beta chains given below trace back to one sample, sequenced in a study of T cells in Graves' hyperthyroidism and ophthalmopathy. Amplification of TCR beta CDR3 regions used RNA as the template. In the first-round RT-PCR of the TCR CDR3, the HTBI primer set was used. TCRdb re-derived calls from the multiplex PCR reads in MiXCR, one entry per CDR3 protein. Here the sample spans roughly 570,000 distinct CDR3 sequences, around 45% being singletons. Sequencing was done on a sample of peripheral blood or thyroid tissue (not recorded which). These receptors came from a young woman with Graves' hyperthyroidism.

The chain has TRBV20-1 and TRBJ2-5; D is undetermined. The CDR3 contains 14 residues. The V end lost 2 bases, the J end lost 4 bases, and 14 bases lay between the germline ends. Germline CDR1 reads DFQATT; CDR2 reads SNEGSKA (reference sequence). CDR3 nucleotides: TGCAGTGCTAGACCGACAATAGCAGGAGAGACCCAGTACTTC. This codes for CSARPTIAGETQYF.

This rearrangement joins TRBV11-1 to TRBJ1-2; D is uncertain. Germline V gene data show CDR1 as SGHAT and CDR2 as FQDESV (reference sequence). Deletions cut 0 bases from V and 8 bases from J, with 16 bases between. The CDR3 is 15 amino acids. CDR3 nucleotides: TGTGCCAGCAGCTTAGCTAGATCCGGGGAAGTGGGCTACACCTTC. Translation: CASSLARSGEVGYTF. Full variable domain (outside the CDR3, taken from reference TRBV11-1 and TRBJ1-2): EAEVAQSPRYKITEKSQAVAFWCDPISGHATLYWYRQILGQGPELLVQFQDESVVDDSQLPKDRFSAERLKGVDSTLKIQPAELGDSAMYLCASSLARSGEVGYTFGSGTRLTVV.

V is TRBV7-9 and J is TRBJ1-2, with D possibly being TRBD1 (6 bases). V was cut by 5 bases and J by 0 bases, with 13 bases left in between. CDR1 and CDR2 (germline): SEHNR, FQNEAQ (reference sequence). The CDR3 has 15 amino acids. The CDR3 sequence is CASSQQQGANYGYTF. As DNA, the CDR3 is TGTGCCAGCAGCCAACAACAGGGAGCTAACTATGGCTACACCTTC.

J is TRBJ1-2 and V is TRBV7-2; TRBD1 matches 10 bases. With 5 bases clipped from V and 3 bases from J, the junction kept 12 bases outside the gene matches. CDR1 is SGHTA, CDR2 FQGNSA, per germline. The CDR3 extends over 17 amino acids. The CDR3 bases are TGTGCCAGCAGCCAAGATGAGACAGGGGGCCTTTACTATGGCTACACCTTC. Its translation: CASSQDETGGLYYGYTF. The full variable domain, its missing parts supplied by reference TRBV7-2 and TRBJ1-2, is GAGVSQSPSNKVTEKGKDVELRCDPISGHTALYWYRQSLGQGLEFLIYFQGNSAPDKSGLPSDRFSAERTGGSVSTLTIQRTQQEDSAVYLCASSQDETGGLYYGYTFGSGTRLTVV.

This clonotype has a count of ten or more. This chain connects TRBV12-3 or TRBV12-4 to TRBJ1-4; 8 bases fit TRBD1. J was trimmed by 8 bases and V by 5 bases; bases with no gene match: 10. This CDR3 region has 15 residues. The CDR3: CASSPWTGQGEKLFF. For the CDR3, the DNA is TGTGCCAGCAGTCCCTGGACAGGGCAAGGCGAAAAACTGTTTTTT.

V and J are TRBV7-3 and TRBJ2-7; weak D call: TRBD1 (6 bases). Germline V gives CDR1 SGHTA, CDR2 FQGTGA. V lost 6 bases and J lost 4, with 34 bases in between. The CDR3 has 20 residues. The CDR3 sequence: CASSQSGVLRTAFHRYEQYF. The CDR3, as DNA: TGTGCCAGCAGTCAATCAGGGGTCCTTCGTACCGCGTTTCACAGATACGAGCAGTACTTC.

The chain joins TRBV7-6 to TRBJ2-5; D is tentatively TRBD1 or TRBD2 (6 bases each). V lost 5 bases to trimming and J lost 5 bases, with 12 bases between them. This CDR3 spans 13 amino acids. Germline V gene lookup returns CDR1 SGHVS and CDR2 FNYEAQ. CDR3 sequence reads: CASSRGDMETQYF. As DNA, the CDR3 is TGTGCCAGCAGCAGGGGGGACATGGAGACCCAGTACTTC.

The CDR3 DNA is TGTGCCAGCAGTTATAGGGGGAGTAGCGGGAGGGAGCAGTACTTC. Protein sequence: CASSYRGSSGREQYF. This chain uses TRBV6-5 with TRBJ2-7, with 10 bases aligning to TRBD2. From germline, CDR1 is MNHEY and CDR2 SVGAGI. With V trimmed by 3 bases and J by 7 bases, 9 bases remained unmatched. The CDR3 covers 15 residues.

This clonotype came up many times. The rearrangement links TRBV18 to TRBJ1-5, with TRBD1 matching 8 bases. CDR1 and CDR2 (germline): KGHSH, LQKENI. The V and J ends lost 5 bases and 7 bases, in that order; junction bases with no gene match: 7. This CDR3 is built from 14 residues. The CDR3 loop reads CASSAGGLGQPQHF. The CDR3, as DNA: TGTGCCAGCTCAGCAGGGGGCCTCGGGCAGCCCCAGCATTTT.